The 18 T cell receptor beta chains below were found in one sample sequenced in a study of Ad26.COV2.S vaccination and SARS-CoV-2 variants. As to treatment: 15 to 20 received Ad26.COV2.S at low or high dose, single or two shots; several received placebo; per-sample allocation not given. Collection of samples fell on day 63 after the first vaccine or placebo injection. Sequencing was performed with immunoSEQ multiplex PCR; in TCRdb, only in-frame clones are kept and a portion is missing. This table has 350,000 to 550,000 clones, roughly 87% appearing once. This material consisted of peripheral blood, taken in a trial of Ad26.COV2.S vaccine versus placebo. These receptors all stem from a person between 18 and 59 years old who received the Ad26.COV2.S COVID-19 vaccine or a placebo.

This chain links TRBV2 with TRBJ2-3, with D perhaps matching TRBD1 (5 bases). The CDR3 covers 12 residues. Per the germline V gene, CDR1 is SNHLY and CDR2 is FYNNEI. Between the trimmed V and J ends, which lost 4 bases and 9 bases, there was a span of 11 bases. Written as DNA, the CDR3 is TGTGCCAGCAGTGCCCAGGGAATAACGCAGTATTTT. Amino acids: CASSAQGITQYF.

V is TRBV4-1 and J is TRBJ2-7; D is possibly TRBD2 (7 bases). The CDR3 sequence is 16 residues long. Germline V gives CDR1 MGHRA, CDR2 YSYEKL. V shed 1 base and J shed 5 bases, with 18 bases lying between them. This CDR3 is CASSQVIAGAPDEQYF. The CDR3 DNA reads as TGCGCCAGCAGCCAAGTGATTGCGGGGGCCCCGGACGAGCAGTACTTC.

The chain couples TRBV6-6 to TRBJ1-5; TRBD1 might be the D (5 bases). V lost 10 bases and J 0 bases, leaving 13 bases between the germline ends. This CDR3 is 14 amino acids long. Germline CDR1 reads MNHNY; CDR2 reads SVGAGI (reference sequence). The DNA for the CDR3 is TGTGCCACAGCGACAGCCTATAGCAATCAGCCCCAGCATTTT. Translating gives CATATAYSNQPQHF.

The chain uses TRBV11-3 and TRBJ1-4; possible D gene TRBD1, 6 bases. The V end lost 5 bases, the J end lost 3 bases, and 13 bases lay between the germline ends. Germline V lookup: CDR1 SGHNT, CDR2 YENEEA. The CDR3 sequence is 15 residues long. In DNA, the CDR3 is TGTGCCAGCAGCAGACCAGGGGCAGCTAATGAAAAACTGTTTTTT. It encodes CASSRPGAANEKLFF.

The chain uses TRBV5-8 and TRBJ2-1; D is uncertain. The germline gives CDR1 SGHTS, CDR2 YDEGEE. Trimming cost V 3 bases and J 0 bases, with 16 bases left between them. The CDR3 is 17 residues long. CDR3 region: CASSSYELELSYNEQFF. The DNA for the CDR3 is TGTGCCAGCAGCTCCTACGAACTCGAGCTCTCCTACAATGAGCAGTTCTTC.

The chain recombines TRBV7-2 with TRBJ1-6; D is undetermined. The CDR3 contains 13 residues. Germline-derived CDR1 and CDR2 are SGHTA and FQGNSA. The V end lost 5 bases, the J end lost 12 bases, and 14 bases lay between the germline ends. CDR3: CASSGNPKEPLHF. The CDR3 DNA is TGTGCCAGCAGCGGTAATCCGAAAGAACCCCTCCACTTT.

The genes are TRBV5-5 and TRBJ2-7; perhaps TRBD2 as D (6 bases). Between the trimmed V and J ends, which lost 6 bases and 3 bases, there was a span of 31 bases. Germline V gives CDR1 SGHKS, CDR2 YYEKEE (reference sequence). The CDR3 loop spans 19 amino acids. The CDR3 region has the DNA TGTGCCAGCATCAAATACCTGGCCCGACAGACACTAGCAGGCTACGAGCAGTACTTC. Protein: CASIKYLARQTLAGYEQYF.

The V and J genes are TRBV6-2 or TRBV6-3 and TRBJ1-5; D is possibly TRBD1 (5 bases). Trimming removed 2 bases from V and 6 bases from J, with 11 bases in between. The CDR3 covers 14 residues. Germline V gene lookup returns CDR1 MNHEY and CDR2 SVGEGT. CDR3: CASSYPRVGQPQHF. CDR3 coding DNA: TGTGCCAGCAGTTACCCCAGGGTTGGTCAGCCCCAGCATTTT.

The chain employs TRBV9 and TRBJ2-3; 7 bases agree with TRBD2. Germline CDR1 reads SGDLS; CDR2 reads YYNGEE. The CDR3 length is 14 residues. The ends lost 3 bases at V and 4 bases at J; junction bases unmatched: 5. CDR3 in DNA: TGTGCCAGCAGCGCCCGGGGGGACCCAGATACGCAGTATTTT. Translating gives CASSARGDPDTQYF.

V is TRBV9 and J is TRBJ1-1, with 7 positions matching TRBD1. This CDR3 region has 16 residues. V dropped 0 bases and J dropped 0; count of bases not matched to a gene: 5. Germline CDR1 is SGDLS and CDR2 is YYNGEE. CDR3 DNA sequence: TGTGCCAGCAGCGTAGGGGACAGCCTACTGAACACTGAAGCTTTCTTT. Translated, it gives CASSVGDSLLNTEAFF.

The chain links TRBV18 to TRBJ2-1; 8 bases line up with TRBD1. Per the germline V gene, CDR1 is KGHSH and CDR2 is LQKENI. The CDR3 has 17 amino acids. The V and J ends lost 0 bases and 7 bases, in that order; junction bases with no gene match: 11. The CDR3 DNA reads TGTGCCAGCTCACCACCTCCCCGGGACAGGACGGTGAATGAGCAGTTCTTC. Residues: CASSPPPRDRTVNEQFF.

CDR3 amino acids: CASSLGQLKGLNYGYTF. The CDR3 nucleotides read TGCGCCAGCAGCTTAGGACAGCTCAAGGGCCTGAACTATGGCTACACCTTC. This chain joins TRBV5-1 and TRBJ1-2, with a weak D call TRBD1 (6 bases). The CDR3 is made up of 17 amino acids. From germline, CDR1 is SGHRS and CDR2 YFSETQ. V was shortened by 2 bases and J by 2 bases, with 19 bases between the two germline ends.

This sequence joins TRBV29-1 and TRBJ2-5, with D perhaps matching TRBD1 (7 bases). The germline gives CDR1 SQVTM, CDR2 ANQGSEA. This CDR3 region has 11 residues. V lost 7 bases and J 4 bases, leaving 10 bases between the germline ends. The CDR3 region is CSGRGPETQYF. The CDR3, as DNA: TGCAGCGGGAGGGGGCCAGAGACCCAGTACTTC.

DNA for the CDR3: TGTGCCAGCAGCTTCCCACCACAGACAGATACGCAGTATTTT. Protein sequence: CASSFPPQTDTQYF. This sequence joins TRBV5-4 and TRBJ2-3; D not resolved. V shed 2 bases and J shed 3 bases, with 10 bases lying between them. The CDR3 consists of 14 residues. CDR1 SGHNT and CDR2 YYREEE come from the germline V gene (reference sequence).

The chain couples TRBV7-2 to TRBJ1-2; 9 nucleotides agree with TRBD1. Germline values: CDR1 SGHTA, CDR2 FQGNSA. The J segment lost 8 bases and the V segment lost 5 bases, leaving 6 bases of the junction unmatched. This CDR3 has 13 amino acids. The CDR3: CASSPRTGEGYTF. In nucleotides, the CDR3 is TGTGCCAGCAGCCCTCGGACAGGGGAAGGCTACACCTTC. Filled out from reference TRBV7-2 and TRBJ1-2, the complete variable domain reads GAGVSQSPSNKVTEKGKDVELRCDPISGHTALYWYRQSLGQGLEFLIYFQGNSAPDKSGLPSDRFSAERTGGSVSTLTIQRTQQEDSAVYLCASSPRTGEGYTFGSGTRLTVV.

CDR3 amino acids: CASSSTGYPSTDTQYF. The CDR3, as DNA: TGCGCCAGCAGCAGTACAGGGTACCCTAGCACAGATACGCAGTATTTT. The genes are TRBV5-1 and TRBJ2-3; a possible D gene is TRBD1 (6 bases). There are 16 residues in the CDR3. Germline assignment: CDR1 SGHRS and CDR2 YFSETQ. V lost 4 bases and J 0 bases, leaving 15 bases between the germline ends.

V gene TRBV12-3 or TRBV12-4 combines with J gene TRBJ1-4; D is unresolved. The CDR3 contains 12 residues. Trimming left V 5 bases short and J 4 bases short, with 5 bases between. Here the CDR3 reads CASSPFNEKLFF. CDR3 coding DNA: TGTGCCAGCAGTCCGTTTAATGAAAAACTGTTTTTT.

This chain uses TRBV5-8 with TRBJ2-1; no reliable D call. V was shortened by 3 bases and J by 9 bases, with 7 bases between the two germline ends. Per the germline V gene, CDR1 is SGHTS and CDR2 is YDEGEE. This CDR3 has 11 amino acids. In nucleotides, the CDR3 is TGTGCCAGCAGCTCTACTCCTGAGCAGTTCTTC. Translating it yields CASSSTPEQFF. The variable domain in full, completed from reference TRBV5-8 and TRBJ2-1, reads EAGVTQSPTHLIKTRGQQATLRCSPISGHTSVYWYQQALGLGLQFLLWYDEGEERNRGNFPPRFSGRQFPNYSSELNVNALELEDSALYLCASSSTPEQFFGPGTRLTVL.